The 5 T cell receptor beta chains below come from one sample, sequenced in a study of blood T cell repertoires in COVID-19. Some clones are missing from TCRdb's copy, which holds only in-frame ones; the method was immunoSEQ multiplex PCR. The sample gives under 250,000 clones, approximately 88% of which show up once; around 3% is in the top ten. The sequencing input was PBMCs or T cells enriched from blood (not recorded which). Receptors were obtained from a woman aged 40-49 years who had been exposed to COVID-19.

The chain recombines TRBV18 with TRBJ2-7, with TRBD1 as a possible D gene (5 bases). V was pared by 4 bases and J by 9 bases, with 19 bases between. CDR1 and CDR2 from the germline V gene are KGHSH and LQKENI. The CDR3 extends over 14 amino acids. CDR3 bases: TGTGCCAGCTCACTACTCCAAAACCAGGGTGGGCAGTACTTC. This sequence encodes CASSLLQNQGGQYF.

This chain uses TRBV7-9 with TRBJ2-1, with a tentative D call TRBD1 (6 bases). This CDR3 has 13 residues. The germline V and J ends were trimmed by 4 bases and 6 bases, with 10 bases remaining between them. Germline V gives CDR1 SEHNR, CDR2 FQNEAQ (reference sequence). CDR3 region: CASSSQGRNEQFF. The CDR3 region has the DNA TGTGCCAGCAGCTCACAGGGCCGCAATGAGCAGTTCTTC.

The chain is built from TRBV5-4 and TRBJ1-5, with 8 bases aligning to TRBD1. J was trimmed by 6 bases and V by 4 bases; bases with no gene match: 12. Germline CDR1 is SGHNT and CDR2 is YYREEE (reference sequence). This CDR3 has 16 amino acids. CDR3 coding DNA: TGTGCCAGCAGCGCGGTGAAGGACAGGGAAGGTCAGCCCCAGCATTTT. This sequence encodes CASSAVKDREGQPQHF.

The chain has TRBV28 and TRBJ1-5, with TRBD1 as a possible D gene (6 bases). This CDR3 is 13 amino acids long. Germline lookup yields CDR1 MDHEN and CDR2 SYDVKM. With 10 bases removed from V and 6 bases from J, the gap between germline ends came to 16 bases. The CDR3 DNA is TGTGCCACCACGGATGGGGGCCGTCAGCCCCAGCATTTT. Amino acid sequence: CATTDGGRQPQHF.

This clone was seen a handful of times. The same CDR3 is also encoded by other DNA sequences in this sample. This sequence joins TRBV6-5 and TRBJ2-1, with D possibly matching TRBD1 (6 bases). The CDR3 runs to 13 residues. V lost 6 bases and J 0 bases, leaving 6 bases between the germline ends. Germline CDR1 reads MNHEY; CDR2 reads SVGAGI. CDR3: CASSRGSYNEQFF. As DNA, the CDR3 is TGTGCCAGCAGCAGGGGCTCCTACAATGAGCAGTTCTTC.